This record concerns one T cell receptor beta chain sequence. The antigen remains unidentified. TCRdb's copy holds only in-frame clones and misses some; the assay was immunoSEQ multiplex PCR. The table records 100,000 to 150,000 clones, 89% of them present only once. These donors were members of the 120-subject validation cohort, a group separate from the roughly 670-subject first cohort. Germline lookup yields CDR1 SEHNR and CDR2 FQNEAQ (reference sequence). The CDR3 has 16 residues. With 4 bases removed from V and 6 bases from J, the gap between germline ends came to 18 bases. These data come from a study of cytomegalovirus exposure and HLA in healthy donors. General study points: TCR clusters originating in the first cohort tended to co-occur in the roughly 120 validation repertoires, according to a later analysis. According to reports, the classifier identified cytomegalovirus status with high specificity and sensitivity.

The rearrangement uses TRBV7-9 and TRBJ2-2; D may be TRBD2 (7 bases). The sample comprised PBMCs. The receptor was derived from a woman under 30 in good health and CMV-seronegative. For the CDR3, the DNA is TGTGCCAGCAGCTCAGGAAACAGGGAGGGTCCCGGGGAGCTGTTTTTT. This codes for CASSSGNREGPGELFF.